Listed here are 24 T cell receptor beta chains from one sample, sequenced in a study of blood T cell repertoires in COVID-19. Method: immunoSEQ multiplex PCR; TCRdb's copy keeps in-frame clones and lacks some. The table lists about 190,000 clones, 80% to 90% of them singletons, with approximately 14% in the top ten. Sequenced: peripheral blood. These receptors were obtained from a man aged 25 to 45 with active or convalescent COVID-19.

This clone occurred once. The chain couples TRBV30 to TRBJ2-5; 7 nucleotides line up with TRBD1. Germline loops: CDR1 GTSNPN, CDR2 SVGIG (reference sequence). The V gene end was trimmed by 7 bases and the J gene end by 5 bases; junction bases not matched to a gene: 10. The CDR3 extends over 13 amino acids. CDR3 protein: CAYIQGSRETQYF. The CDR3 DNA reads TGTGCCTACATACAGGGGTCCAGGGAGACCCAGTACTTC.

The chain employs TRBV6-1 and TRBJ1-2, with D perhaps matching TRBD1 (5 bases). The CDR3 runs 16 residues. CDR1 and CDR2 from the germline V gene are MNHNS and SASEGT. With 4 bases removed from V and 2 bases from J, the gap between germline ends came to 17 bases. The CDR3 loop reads CASSGGAAGLNYGYTF. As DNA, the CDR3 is TGTGCCAGCAGTGGCGGGGCGGCAGGCCTGAACTATGGCTACACCTTC.

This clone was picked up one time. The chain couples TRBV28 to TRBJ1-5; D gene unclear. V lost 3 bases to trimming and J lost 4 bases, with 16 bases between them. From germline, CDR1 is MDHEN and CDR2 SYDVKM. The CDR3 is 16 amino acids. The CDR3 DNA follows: TGTGCCAGCAGTTTGACGGGGAGCAGCATAAATCAGCCCCAGCATTTT. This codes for CASSLTGSSINQPQHF.

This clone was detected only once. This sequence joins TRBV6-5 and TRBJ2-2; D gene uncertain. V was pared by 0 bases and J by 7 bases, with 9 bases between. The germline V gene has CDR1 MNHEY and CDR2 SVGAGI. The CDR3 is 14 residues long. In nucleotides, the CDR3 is TGTGCCAGCAGTTACTCCTCAACGGGCGGGGAGCTGTTTTTT. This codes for CASSYSSTGGELFF.

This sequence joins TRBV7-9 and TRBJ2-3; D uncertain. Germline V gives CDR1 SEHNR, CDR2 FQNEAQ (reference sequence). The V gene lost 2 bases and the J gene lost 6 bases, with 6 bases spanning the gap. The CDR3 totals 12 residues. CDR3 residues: CASSLLADTQYF. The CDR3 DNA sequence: TGTGCCAGCAGCTTACTGGCCGATACGCAGTATTTT.

CDR3 sequence: CASSLAESNEQFF. For the CDR3, the DNA is TGCGCCAGCAGCCTAGCGGAATCCAATGAGCAGTTCTTC. The chain employs TRBV4-1 and TRBJ2-1, with D maybe TRBD2 (6 bases). The ends were cut back, 4 bases at V and 6 bases at J, with 10 bases in the middle. The V gene's germline CDR1 is MGHRA and CDR2 YSYEKL. The CDR3 sequence is 13 residues long.

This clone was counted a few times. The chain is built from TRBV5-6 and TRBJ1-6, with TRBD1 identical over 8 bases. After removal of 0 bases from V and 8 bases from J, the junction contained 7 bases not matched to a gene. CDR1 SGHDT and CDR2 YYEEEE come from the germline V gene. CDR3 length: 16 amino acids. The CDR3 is CASSLGTGLFDSPLHF. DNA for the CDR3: TGTGCCAGCAGCTTGGGGACAGGGCTTTTTGATTCACCCCTCCACTTT.

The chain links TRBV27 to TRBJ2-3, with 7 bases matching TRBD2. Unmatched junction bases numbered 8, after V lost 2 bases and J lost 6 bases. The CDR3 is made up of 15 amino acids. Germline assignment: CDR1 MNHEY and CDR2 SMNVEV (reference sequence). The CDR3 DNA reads TGTGCCAGCAGTTTAGGGGGAGGGCGCGGGGATACGCAGTATTTT. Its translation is CASSLGGGRGDTQYF.

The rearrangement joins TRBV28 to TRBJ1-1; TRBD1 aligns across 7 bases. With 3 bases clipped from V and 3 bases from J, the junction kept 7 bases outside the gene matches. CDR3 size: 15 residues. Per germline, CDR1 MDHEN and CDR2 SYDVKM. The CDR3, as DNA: TGTGCCAGCAGTTTTAGGGGACAGAGGGACACTGAAGCTTTCTTT. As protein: CASSFRGQRDTEAFF.

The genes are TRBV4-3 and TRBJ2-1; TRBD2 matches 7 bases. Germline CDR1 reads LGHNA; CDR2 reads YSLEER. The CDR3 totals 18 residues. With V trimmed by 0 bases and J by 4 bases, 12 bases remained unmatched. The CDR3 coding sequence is TGCGCCAGCAGCCAAGATCGGTCGAGGGAGGGGACTTACAATGAGCAGTTCTTC. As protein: CASSQDRSREGTYNEQFF.

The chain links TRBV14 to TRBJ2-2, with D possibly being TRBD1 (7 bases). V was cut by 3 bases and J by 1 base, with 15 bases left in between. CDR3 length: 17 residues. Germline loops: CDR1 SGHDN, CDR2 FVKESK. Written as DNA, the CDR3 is TGTGCCAGCAGCCAGTCAGGGGGGACTTTGAACACCGGGGAGCTGTTTTTT. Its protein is CASSQSGGTLNTGELFF.

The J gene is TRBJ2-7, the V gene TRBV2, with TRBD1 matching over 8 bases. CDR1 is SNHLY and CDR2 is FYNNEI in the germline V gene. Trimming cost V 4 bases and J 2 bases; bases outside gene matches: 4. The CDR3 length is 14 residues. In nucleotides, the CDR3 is TGTGCCAGCAGTGGACAGGGGTCGGCCTACGAGCAGTACTTC. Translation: CASSGQGSAYEQYF.

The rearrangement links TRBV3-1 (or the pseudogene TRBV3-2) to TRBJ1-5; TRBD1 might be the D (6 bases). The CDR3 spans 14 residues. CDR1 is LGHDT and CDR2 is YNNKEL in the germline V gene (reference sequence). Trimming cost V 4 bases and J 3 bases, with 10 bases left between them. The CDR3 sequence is CASSPMGANQPQHF. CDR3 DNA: TGTGCCAGCAGCCCTATGGGGGCCAATCAGCCCCAGCATTTT.

CDR3 in amino acids: CASSSGTGGNSPLHF. CDR3 DNA: TGTGCCAGCAGCTCCGGGACAGGGGGCAATTCACCCCTCCACTTT. The rearrangement joins TRBV11-2 to TRBJ1-6; 12 positions agree with TRBD1. CDR1 and CDR2 (germline): SGHAT, FQNNGV. Losses at the gene ends were 4 bases for V and 7 bases for J; bases not matched to a gene: 2. The CDR3 consists of 15 residues.

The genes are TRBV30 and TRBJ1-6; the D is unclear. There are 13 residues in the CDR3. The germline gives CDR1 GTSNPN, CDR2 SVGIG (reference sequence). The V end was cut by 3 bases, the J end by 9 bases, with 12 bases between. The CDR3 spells CAWRGPAGSPLHF. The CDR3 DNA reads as TGTGCCTGGAGAGGACCGGCGGGTTCACCCCTCCACTTT.

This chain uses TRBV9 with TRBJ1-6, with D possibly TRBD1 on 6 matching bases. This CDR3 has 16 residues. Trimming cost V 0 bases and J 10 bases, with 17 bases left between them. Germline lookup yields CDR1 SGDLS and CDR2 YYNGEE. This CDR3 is CASSVEDTRGRSPLHF. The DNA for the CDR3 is TGTGCCAGCAGCGTAGAGGATACCAGGGGAAGATCACCCCTCCACTTT.

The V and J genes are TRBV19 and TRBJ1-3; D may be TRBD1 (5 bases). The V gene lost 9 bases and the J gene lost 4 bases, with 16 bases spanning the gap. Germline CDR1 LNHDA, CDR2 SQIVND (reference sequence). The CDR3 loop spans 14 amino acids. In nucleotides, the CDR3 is TGTGCCAGCAGAGATCTTGGGGCGGGAAACACCATATATTTT. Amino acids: CASRDLGAGNTIYF.

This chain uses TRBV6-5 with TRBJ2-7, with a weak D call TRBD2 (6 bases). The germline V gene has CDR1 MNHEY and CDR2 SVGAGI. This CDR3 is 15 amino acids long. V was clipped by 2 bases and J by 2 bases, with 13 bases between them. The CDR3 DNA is TGTGCCAGCAGTTACGGGAAGGGAGGTACCTACGAGCAGTACTTC. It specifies CASSYGKGGTYEQYF.

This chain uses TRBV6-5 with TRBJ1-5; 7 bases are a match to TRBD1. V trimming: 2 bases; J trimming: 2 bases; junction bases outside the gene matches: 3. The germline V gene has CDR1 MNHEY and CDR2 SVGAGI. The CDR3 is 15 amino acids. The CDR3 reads CASSYDRAGNQPQHF. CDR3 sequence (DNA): TGTGCCAGCAGTTACGACAGGGCTGGCAATCAGCCCCAGCATTTT.

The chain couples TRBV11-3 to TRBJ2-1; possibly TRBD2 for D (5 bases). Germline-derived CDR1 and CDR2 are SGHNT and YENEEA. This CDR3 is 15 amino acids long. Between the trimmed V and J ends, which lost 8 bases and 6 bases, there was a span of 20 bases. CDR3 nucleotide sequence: TGTGCCAGCGGGCTGTGGGGAGAGGGCCGCAATGAGCAGTTCTTC. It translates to CASGLWGEGRNEQFF.

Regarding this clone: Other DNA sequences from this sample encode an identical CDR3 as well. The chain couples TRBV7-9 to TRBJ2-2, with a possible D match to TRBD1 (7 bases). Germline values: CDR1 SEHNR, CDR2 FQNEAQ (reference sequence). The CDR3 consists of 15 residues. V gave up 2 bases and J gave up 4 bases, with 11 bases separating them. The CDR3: CASSLRQGGTGELFF. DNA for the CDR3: TGTGCCAGCAGCTTAAGACAGGGAGGCACCGGGGAGCTGTTTTTT.

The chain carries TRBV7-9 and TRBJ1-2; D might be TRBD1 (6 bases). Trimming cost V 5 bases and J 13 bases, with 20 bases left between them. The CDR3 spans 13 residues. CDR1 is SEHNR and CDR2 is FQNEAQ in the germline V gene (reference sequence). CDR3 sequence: CASSNTGLQEPTF. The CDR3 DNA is TGTGCCAGCAGCAACACAGGGCTCCAAGAACCCACCTTC.

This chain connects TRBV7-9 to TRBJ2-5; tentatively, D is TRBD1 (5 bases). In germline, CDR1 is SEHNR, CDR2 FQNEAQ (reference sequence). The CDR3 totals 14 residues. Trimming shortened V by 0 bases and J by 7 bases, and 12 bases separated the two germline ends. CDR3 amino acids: CASSLAFQGGTQYF. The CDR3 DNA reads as TGTGCCAGCAGCTTAGCGTTCCAGGGCGGGACCCAGTACTTC. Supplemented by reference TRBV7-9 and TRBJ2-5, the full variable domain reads DTGVSQNPRHKITKRGQNVTFRCDPISEHNRLYWYRQTLGQGPEFLTYFQNEAQLEKSRLLSDRFSAERPKGSFSTLEIQRTEQGDSAMYLCASSLAFQGGTQYFGPGTRLLVL.

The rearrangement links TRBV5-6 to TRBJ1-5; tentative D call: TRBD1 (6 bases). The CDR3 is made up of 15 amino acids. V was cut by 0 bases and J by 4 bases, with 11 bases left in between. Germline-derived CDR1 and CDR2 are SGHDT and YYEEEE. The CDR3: CASSLVGGQNQPQHF. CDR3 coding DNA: TGTGCCAGCAGCTTGGTAGGGGGTCAAAATCAGCCCCAGCATTTT.